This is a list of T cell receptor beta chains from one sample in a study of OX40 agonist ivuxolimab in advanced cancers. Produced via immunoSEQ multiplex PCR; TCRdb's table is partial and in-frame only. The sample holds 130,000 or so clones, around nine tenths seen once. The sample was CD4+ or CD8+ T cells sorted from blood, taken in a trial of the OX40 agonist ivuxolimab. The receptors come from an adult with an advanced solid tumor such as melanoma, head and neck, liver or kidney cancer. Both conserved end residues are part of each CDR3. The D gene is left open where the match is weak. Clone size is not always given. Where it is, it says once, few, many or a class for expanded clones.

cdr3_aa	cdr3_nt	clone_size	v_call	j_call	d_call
CASSFRMNTEAFF	TGTGCCAGCAGCTTCCGCATGAACACTGAAGCTTTCTTT	NA	TRBV5-6	TRBJ1-1	NA
CASSLERQFF	TGTGCCAGCAGCTTAGAGAGGCAGTTCTTC	NA	TRBV7-8	TRBJ2-1	NA
CATRDNYNEQFF	TGTGCCACTAGGGACAACTACAATGAGCAGTTCTTC	NA	TRBV6-6	TRBJ2-1	NA
CASSLGGTSYNEQFF	TGTGCCAGCAGCTTAGGAGGGACTTCATACAATGAGCAGTTCTTC	once	TRBV7-2	TRBJ2-1	NA
CASSLDDRGRAFF	TGTGCCAGCAGCCTCGATGACAGGGGGAGAGCTTTCTTT	NA	TRBV7-9	TRBJ1-1	TRBD1
CASSAGTSGYTGELFF	TGTGCCAGCAGCGCCGGGACTAGCGGTTACACCGGGGAGCTGTTTTTT	NA	TRBV7-2	TRBJ2-2	TRBD2
CASSQRLAGVSYEQYF	TGTGCCAGCAGCCAGCGACTAGCGGGAGTCTCCTACGAGCAGTACTTC	once	TRBV11-2	TRBJ2-7	TRBD2
CAISARYLTETGANVLTF	TGTGCCATCAGTGCTCGATACCTCACCGAGACTGGGGCCAACGTCCTGACTTTC	NA	TRBV10-3	TRBJ2-6	NA
CASSPQGWDTEAFF	TGTGCCAGCAGCCCACAGGGTTGGGACACTGAAGCTTTCTTT	NA	TRBV7-8	TRBJ1-1	NA
CASSTTEFRFYGYTF	TGTGCCAGTAGTACGACAGAGTTTCGCTTCTATGGCTACACCTTC	NA	TRBV19	TRBJ1-2	NA
CASSLQGDTEAFF	TGTGCCAGCTCACTACAGGGGGATACTGAAGCTTTCTTT	NA	TRBV18	TRBJ1-1	TRBD1
CASSFQGAFNEQFF	TGTGCCAGCAGCTTCCAGGGGGCTTTTAATGAGCAGTTCTTC	NA	TRBV7-2	TRBJ2-1	TRBD1
CASSLVGQGFSRTGNTIYF	TGTGCCAGCAGCTTAGTGGGACAGGGATTCTCTCGTACTGGAAACACCATATATTTT	NA	TRBV11-2	TRBJ1-3	TRBD1
CASSVVKTGELFF	TGTGCCAGCAGCGTAGTCAAGACCGGGGAGCTGTTTTTT	NA	TRBV9	TRBJ2-2	NA
CASSFGGQGNEKLFF	TGCGCCAGCAGCTTCGGGGGCCAGGGGAATGAAAAACTGTTTTTT	NA	TRBV5-1	TRBJ1-4	NA
CSVTRTGEAYGYTF	TGCAGCGTGACCCGGACAGGGGAAGCCTATGGCTACACCTTC	NA	TRBV29-1	TRBJ1-2	TRBD1
CASSVDRVGTGLDTQYF	TGTGCCAGCAGCGTAGATCGTGTGGGGACCGGGTTAGATACGCAGTATTTT	NA	TRBV9	TRBJ2-3	NA
CASSLSGRASTDTQYF	TGTGCCAGCAGCTTAAGCGGGAGGGCTAGCACAGATACGCAGTATTTT	NA	TRBV5-4	TRBJ2-3	TRBD2
CASSLGAHNTGELFF	TGTGCCAGCAGCTTAGGGGCACATAACACCGGGGAGCTGTTTTTT	NA	TRBV7-2	TRBJ2-2	NA
CASSQQGSGNTIYF	TGTGCCAGTAGTCAACAGGGTTCTGGAAACACCATATATTTT	NA	TRBV19	TRBJ1-3	NA
CSARGTYEQYF	TGCAGTGCGCGGGGTACCTACGAGCAGTACTTC	NA	TRBV20-1	TRBJ2-7	NA
CASRPHVEGADTEAFF	TGTGCCAGCAGGCCCCATGTAGAGGGTGCGGACACTGAAGCTTTCTTT	once	TRBV9	TRBJ1-1	NA
CASSVGRDPATNEKLFF	TGTGCCAGCAGCGTAGGCAGGGACCCTGCAACTAATGAAAAACTGTTTTTT	NA	TRBV9	TRBJ1-4	NA
CASSLSRTGLYNEQFF	TGTGCCAGCAGTTTATCGAGGACAGGGCTCTACAATGAGCAGTTCTTC	NA	TRBV28	TRBJ2-1	TRBD1
CASSEPFRGHPNTGELFF	TGTGCCAGTAGCGAACCCTTCCGGGGACACCCGAACACCGGGGAGCTGTTTTTT	NA	TRBV19	TRBJ2-2	NA
CASSARDGTEAFF	TGTGCCAGCAGTGCTAGAGACGGGACTGAAGCTTTCTTT	NA	TRBV2	TRBJ1-1	NA
CASNSQGATGYGYTF	TGTGCCAGCAATTCTCAGGGGGCGACTGGCTATGGCTACACCTTC	NA	TRBV2	TRBJ1-2	TRBD1
CASSLASGNEQFF	TGTGCTAGCAGCTTAGCTAGCGGTAATGAGCAGTTCTTC	NA	TRBV7-7	TRBJ2-1	TRBD2
CASRENRGSGMPEAFF	TGTGCCAGCAGGGAAAACAGGGGATCCGGCATGCCTGAAGCTTTCTTT	NA	TRBV6-1	TRBJ1-1	TRBD1
CASSLGTGGPGSGELFF	TGTGCCAGCAGCTTGGGGACGGGAGGGCCGGGGTCCGGGGAGCTGTTTTTT	NA	TRBV5-6	TRBJ2-2	TRBD2
CASGQTGGEQYF	TGTGCTAGTGGCCAAACAGGGGGGGAGCAGTACTTC	NA	TRBV12-5	TRBJ2-7	TRBD1